This T cell receptor beta chain was captured in a study of T cell responses to AZD1222 COVID-19 vaccine. Germline CDR1 and CDR2: KGHSH and LQKENI. The CDR3 covers 13 residues. With 3 bases removed from V and 4 bases from J, the gap between germline ends came to 7 bases. Sequencing used immunoSEQ multiplex PCR; TCRdb keeps in-frame clones, though not all of them. This table has 70,000 to 95,000 clones, 80% to 90% appearing once. Whole-study results and caveats: Donors in the cohort were predominantly white British and more often female, and clonal diversity was possibly underestimated.

Remarks on this clone: Antigen: not known.

Second doses were pooled across both intervals (about 4 or about 12 weeks). This receptor was taken from an adult who received the AZD1222 COVID-19 vaccine. V usage is TRBV18 and J usage is TRBJ2-1; D gene ambiguous. Sequencing was performed on peripheral blood, taken 28 days after the second AZD1222 dose. The chain's CDR3 is CASSPSVYNEQFF. CDR3 nucleotide sequence: TGTGCCAGCTCACCGTCCGTTTACAATGAGCAGTTCTTC.